The rows below give T cell receptor beta chains drawn from one sample of a study of blood T cell repertoires in COVID-19. Method: immunoSEQ multiplex PCR; TCRdb's copy keeps in-frame clones and lacks some. The sample records a few hundred thousand clones, about nine tenths being singletons. The sample taken for sequencing was peripheral blood. These receptors all stem from a man aged 25-45 years who had recovered from COVID-19. Both conserved end residues are part of each CDR3. The D gene is left open where the match is weak. Clone size is shown for a subset of rows, as once, few, many or a class of expanded clone.

J gene | D gene | V gene | clone size | CDR3 DNA | CDR3 protein
TRBJ1-4 | TRBD1 | TRBV5-1 | NA | TGCGCCAGCAGCGTCCGGGACAGGGAACCTGAAAAACTGTTTTTT | CASSVRDREPEKLFF
TRBJ2-2 | NA | TRBV7-6 | NA | TGTGCCAGCAGCCGTGGGGGCCAGAACACCGGGGAGCTGTTTTTT | CASSRGGQNTGELFF
TRBJ1-6 | TRBD1 | TRBV6-2/TRBV6-3 | many | TGTGCCAGCAGTTCTACAGGGGGAAGCTCACCCCTCCACTTT | CASSSTGGSSPLHF
TRBJ2-5 | TRBD2 | TRBV4-2 | NA | TGTGCCAGCAGCCAAGATCCGAGAGGGGAGCGGGGAGAGACCCAGTACTTC | CASSQDPRGERGETQYF
TRBJ1-3 | TRBD1 | TRBV19 | NA | TGTGCCAGTAGGAACAGGGGGAACGGAAACACCATATATTTT | CASRNRGNGNTIYF
TRBJ1-1 | TRBD1 | TRBV5-5 | few | TGTGCCAGCAGCCGCTTTACCGGGACAGGCACTGAAGCTTTCTTT | CASSRFTGTGTEAFF
TRBJ1-6 | NA | TRBV7-9 | NA | TGTGCCAGCAGCCGAGGGGGGGCGGGTAATTCACCCCTCCACTTT | CASSRGGAGNSPLHF
TRBJ1-1 | NA | TRBV11-2 | NA | TGTGCCAGCAGCTCCGACAGAAACACTGAAGCTTTCTTT | CASSSDRNTEAFF
TRBJ2-7 | NA | TRBV27 | NA | TGTGCCAGCAGTATGTGGGGGGACGAGCAGTACTTC | CASSMWGDEQYF
TRBJ2-5 | TRBD1 | TRBV6-1 | NA | TGTGCCAGCAGTGATTACAGGGGGCTGGAGACCCAGTACTTC | CASSDYRGLETQYF
TRBJ2-1 | TRBD2 | TRBV5-1 | NA | TGCGCCAGCAGCTTGGTAGGCGGGGGGACTGAGCAGTTCTTC | CASSLVGGGTEQFF
TRBJ2-1 | NA | TRBV7-2 | NA | TGTGCCAGCAGCCCACGGCGCTCTAGCGTAAGCTCCTACAATGAGCAGTTCTTC | CASSPRRSSVSSYNEQFF
TRBJ2-7 | NA | TRBV7-2 | NA | TGTGCCAGCAGTCGCGGGGGCTTCAGCGACGAGCAGTACTTC | CASSRGGFSDEQYF
TRBJ1-6 | TRBD1 | TRBV4-1 | NA | TGCGCCAGTGGGGACAGCTCCTATAATTCACCCCTCCACTTT | CASGDSSYNSPLHF
TRBJ1-2 | NA | TRBV2 | once | TGTGCCAGCAGTGATCGCACAGGGCACGGCTACACCTTC | CASSDRTGHGYTF
TRBJ2-5 | NA | TRBV5-4 | NA | TGTGCCAGCAGGTCCGGAACAGAAGAGACCCAGTACTTC | CASRSGTEETQYF
TRBJ2-1 | NA | TRBV10-1 | once | TGCGCCAGCAGTGCCTTCGGGGATGAGCAGTTCTTC | CASSAFGDEQFF
TRBJ1-1 | TRBD1 | TRBV6-5 | once | TGTGCCAGCAACCCGGGACAGGGGAGGAGAGCTTTCTTT | CASNPGQGRRAFF
TRBJ2-7 | TRBD1 | TRBV11-3 | NA | TGTGCCAGCAGCACAAGAGGGACAGGTTCCTACGAGCAGTACTTC | CASSTRGTGSYEQYF
TRBJ2-7 | TRBD1 | TRBV11-2 | NA | TGTGCCAGCAGCTTAGCGGGACAGAATTACGAGCAGTACTTC | CASSLAGQNYEQYF
TRBJ2-5 | NA | TRBV11-2 | medium-sized | TGTGCCAGCAGCCTAGTAGGGTGGACTCGACTCGAGACCCAGTACTTC | CASSLVGWTRLETQYF
TRBJ1-5 | NA | TRBV30 | once | TGTGCCTGGAGTTTGACAGGAGATCAGCCCCAGCATTTT | CAWSLTGDQPQHF
TRBJ1-2 | TRBD1 | TRBV9 | NA | TGTGCCAGCAGCGCCCCCCGGGACAGGGGTTCCGCCTGGGACTATGGCTACACCTTC | CASSAPRDRGSAWDYGYTF
TRBJ2-1 | TRBD1 | TRBV5-8 | NA | TGTGCCAGCAGCACCCGGACAGGGATATACAATGAGCAGTTCTTC | CASSTRTGIYNEQFF
TRBJ1-6 | NA | TRBV10-1 | few | TGCGCCAGCAGTGAGTCATGGCCAGGGGAAAATTCACCCCTCCACTTT | CASSESWPGENSPLHF
TRBJ1-5 | NA | TRBV19 | NA | TGTGCCAGTAGTACGTCTGGCCAGCCCCAGCATTTT | CASSTSGQPQHF
TRBJ2-5 | NA | TRBV6-5 | NA | TGTGCCAGCAGTTACAGGGGACGGCGGGATGAGACCCAGTACTTC | CASSYRGRRDETQYF
TRBJ1-5 | NA | TRBV6-5 | NA | TGTGCCAGCAGTTACAACGGGGATAGCAATCAGCCCCAGCATTTT | CASSYNGDSNQPQHF
TRBJ1-4 | TRBD1 | TRBV25-1 | NA | TGTGCCAGCAGTGACCCAGGGACAGGAAATGAAAAACTGTTTTTT | CASSDPGTGNEKLFF